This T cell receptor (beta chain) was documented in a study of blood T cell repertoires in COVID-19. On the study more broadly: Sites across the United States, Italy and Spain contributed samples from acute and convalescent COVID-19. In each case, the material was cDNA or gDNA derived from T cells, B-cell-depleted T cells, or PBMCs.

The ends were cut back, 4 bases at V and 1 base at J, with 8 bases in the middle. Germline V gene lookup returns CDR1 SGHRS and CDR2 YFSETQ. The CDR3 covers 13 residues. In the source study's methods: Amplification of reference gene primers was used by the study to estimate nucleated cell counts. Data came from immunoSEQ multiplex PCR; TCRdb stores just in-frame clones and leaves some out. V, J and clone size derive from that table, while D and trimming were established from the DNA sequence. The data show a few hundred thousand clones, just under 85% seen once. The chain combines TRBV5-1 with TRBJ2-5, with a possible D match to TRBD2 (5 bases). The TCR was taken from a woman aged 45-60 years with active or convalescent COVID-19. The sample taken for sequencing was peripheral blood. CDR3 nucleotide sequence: TGCGCCAGCAGCCGAGCGGTCCAAGAGACCCAGTACTTC. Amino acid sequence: CASSRAVQETQYF. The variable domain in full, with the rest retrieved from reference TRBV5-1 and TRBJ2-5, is KAGVTQTPRYLIKTRGQQVTLSCSPISGHRSVSWYQQTPGQGLQFLFEYFSETQRNKGNFPGRFSGRQFSNSRSEMNVSTLELGDSALYLCASSRAVQETQYFGPGTRLLVL.